What follows are 12 T cell receptor beta chains derived from one specimen sequenced in a study of cytomegalovirus exposure and HLA in healthy donors. The PCR employed 60 Vbeta primers together with 13 Jbeta primers. Produced via immunoSEQ multiplex PCR; TCRdb's table is partial and in-frame only. The repertoire consists of about 110,000 clones, with approximately 86% occurring once and the leading ten covering more than 1.5%. Sequenced sample: PBMCs. The receptors derive from a man aged 35 to 55 in good health and CMV-seronegative.

This clone came up once. The V call is TRBV6-6, the J call TRBJ2-7; TRBD1 aligns across 9 bases. CDR1 is MNHNY and CDR2 is SVGAGI in the germline V gene (reference sequence). The V and J ends lost 5 bases and 4 bases, in that order; junction bases with no gene match: 6. This CDR3 has 14 amino acids. The chain's CDR3 is CASSTRDREYEQYF. CDR3 in DNA: TGTGCCAGCAGTACCCGGGACAGGGAATACGAGCAGTACTTC.

This sequence joins TRBV29-1 and TRBJ1-3; TRBD1 might be the D (6 bases). The CDR3 is made up of 13 amino acids. Germline V gives CDR1 SQVTM, CDR2 ANQGSEA. V dropped 8 bases and J dropped 3 bases, with 14 bases sitting between them. CDR3 in amino acids: CSFSRTVGNTIYF. The CDR3 bases are TGCAGCTTCTCTCGGACAGTTGGAAACACCATATATTTT.

The chain links TRBV29-1 to TRBJ1-1; tentatively, D is TRBD1 (5 bases). The V gene's germline CDR1 is SQVTM and CDR2 ANQGSEA. This CDR3 contains 13 residues. Between the trimmed V and J ends, which lost 8 bases and 4 bases, there was a span of 17 bases. The CDR3: CSTMGWGGTEAFF. The CDR3 region has the DNA TGCAGCACCATGGGATGGGGGGGCACTGAAGCTTTCTTT.

V usage is TRBV6-1 and J usage is TRBJ1-4; TRBD1 agrees at 9 bases. The CDR3 has 15 amino acids. CDR1 is MNHNS, CDR2 SASEGT, per germline. Trimming at V came to 6 bases and at J to 10 bases, leaving 12 bases not matched to a gene. CDR3 DNA sequence: TGTGCCAGCAGCGAGCCGGGACAGGGTAGGGGAAAACTGTTTTTT. It is translated as CASSEPGQGRGKLFF.

The chain carries TRBV30 and TRBJ1-4, with 7 bases fitting TRBD1. V was pared by 4 bases and J by 5 bases, with 4 bases of the junction left unmatched. The CDR3 extends over 13 amino acids. Germline loops: CDR1 GTSNPN, CDR2 SVGIG (reference sequence). The CDR3 DNA sequence: TGTGCCTGGAACACAGGGGTAAATGAAAAACTGTTTTTT. It encodes CAWNTGVNEKLFF.

The gene calls are TRBV6-1 and TRBJ2-5; no clear D. The ends were cut back, 6 bases at V and 1 base at J, with 15 bases in the middle. This CDR3 contains 15 residues. Germline V gene data show CDR1 as MNHNS and CDR2 as SASEGT. The CDR3 loop reads CASSARGATQETQYF. CDR3 nucleotides: TGTGCCAGCAGCGCTCGCGGAGCTACCCAAGAGACCCAGTACTTC.

The chain is built from TRBV29-1 and TRBJ1-2, with 7 positions matching TRBD1. With 1 base clipped from V and 4 bases from J, the junction kept 0 bases outside the gene matches. Germline V gene data show CDR1 as SQVTM and CDR2 as ANQGSEA. CDR3 length: 12 residues. The CDR3 DNA reads TGCAGCGTTGAAGCAGGGGGCTATGGCTACACCTTC. It translates to CSVEAGGYGYTF.

The chain uses TRBV30 and TRBJ2-1, with D perhaps TRBD2 (6 bases). V lost 2 bases and J lost 9, with 11 bases in between. CDR1 GTSNPN and CDR2 SVGIG come from the germline V gene (reference sequence). This CDR3 spans 12 amino acids. The CDR3 sequence: CAWSRLAFEQFF. The CDR3 DNA sequence: TGTGCCTGGAGTCGGCTAGCGTTTGAGCAGTTCTTC.

The chain carries TRBV29-1 and TRBJ2-7, with 10 bases that match TRBD1. The CDR3 is made up of 12 amino acids. V gave up 6 bases and J gave up 6 bases; unmatched junction bases: 5. Germline assignment: CDR1 SQVTM and CDR2 ANQGSEA. CDR3 coding DNA: TGCAGCGTCCGCCGGGACAGGGGCGAGCAGTACTTC. This encodes CSVRRDRGEQYF.

Points on this clone: This specimen includes other DNA sequences encoding the same CDR3. The chain carries TRBV7-9 and TRBJ1-5; D is perhaps TRBD1 (5 bases). The V end was cut by 5 bases, the J end by 0 bases, with 8 bases between. Germline-derived CDR1 and CDR2 are SEHNR and FQNEAQ (reference sequence). The CDR3 runs to 14 residues. CDR3 coding DNA: TGTGCCAGCAGCGTTGACAGTAGCAATCAGCCCCAGCATTTT. This codes for CASSVDSSNQPQHF.

This chain connects TRBV28 to TRBJ2-7, with D tentatively TRBD1 (5 bases). From germline, CDR1 is MDHEN and CDR2 SYDVKM. The CDR3 is 11 residues long. The V gene lost 6 bases and the J gene lost 3 bases, with 6 bases spanning the gap. The CDR3 nucleotides are TGTGCCAGCAGCCAGGGCTACGAGCAGTACTTC. It specifies CASSQGYEQYF.

V and J are TRBV19 and TRBJ2-1; D call uncertain. Trimming took off 1 base at V and 0 bases at J, with 7 bases between the two ends. The CDR3 length is 15 residues. Looked up from germline, CDR1 is LNHDA and CDR2 is SQIVND (reference sequence). The CDR3 sequence is CASSIAVSSYNEQFF. The DNA of the CDR3 is TGTGCCAGTAGTATAGCCGTGAGCTCCTACAATGAGCAGTTCTTC.